Listed here are 18 T cell receptor beta chains from one sample, sequenced in a study of PD-1 blockade in classical Hodgkin lymphoma. Using immunoSEQ multiplex PCR, the repertoire was profiled, and TCRdb retains in-frame clones only, with some absent. Of some 96,000 clones in the sample, roughly 91% were seen once. Documented time point: cycle 4 day 1 (C4D1), after 5 to 7 weeks of nivolumab. All the patients suffered relapse after autologous stem cell transplantation, and brentuximab vedotin exposure differed. This specimen consisted of peripheral blood mononuclear cells (PBMCs), obtained before the fourth cycle of nivolumab. The receptors derive from a human donor with classical Hodgkin lymphoma.

The rearrangement links TRBV9 to TRBJ2-7; D gene unclear. Deletions cut 0 bases from V and 2 bases from J, with 9 bases between. The germline CDR1 and CDR2 sequences are SGDLS and YYNGEE. The CDR3 runs to 14 residues. The CDR3 DNA reads as TGTGCCAGCAGCGTAGCCCTTGGCGCCTACGAGCAGTACTTC. Encoded protein: CASSVALGAYEQYF.

This chain joins TRBV5-6 and TRBJ2-5; 9 bases line up with TRBD2. Germline V CDR1 and CDR2: SGHDT, YYEEEE. Unmatched junction bases numbered 13, after V lost 4 bases and J lost 3 bases. CDR3 length equals 17 residues. The CDR3 region is CASSLGPGLAGEETQYF. In DNA form, the CDR3 reads TGTGCCAGCAGCCTCGGGCCGGGATTAGCGGGAGAAGAGACCCAGTACTTC.

The rearrangement links TRBV18 to TRBJ1-4; TRBD1 aligns across 8 bases. Germline CDR1 and CDR2: KGHSH and LQKENI. Trimming cost V 6 bases and J 7 bases; bases outside gene matches: 13. The CDR3 extends over 16 amino acids. The CDR3 DNA follows: TGTGCCAGCTCGACCACGAGTCCGGGACAGGCTGAAAAACTGTTTTTT. Encoded protein: CASSTTSPGQAEKLFF.

This clone was recorded only once. The CDR3 region is CASSYSGFSGNTIYF. Here the CDR3 DNA reads TGTGCCAGCAGTTACTCGGGGTTCTCTGGAAACACCATATATTTT. This chain uses TRBV6-5 with TRBJ1-3, with D uncertain. Germline CDR1 MNHEY, CDR2 SVGAGI. The CDR3 sequence is 15 residues long. V lost 0 bases to trimming and J lost 0 bases, with 6 bases between them.

CDR3 coding DNA: TGTGCCAGCAGGCGGACAGCGTCACAGCCCCAGCATTTT. It is translated as CASRRTASQPQHF. The gene calls are TRBV27 and TRBJ1-5, with a possible D match to TRBD1 (6 bases). The germline gives CDR1 MNHEY, CDR2 SMNVEV (reference sequence). This CDR3 spans 13 amino acids. V gave up 6 bases and J gave up 7 bases, with 13 bases separating them.

In this sample, this clone turned up a few times. The rearrangement links TRBV2 to TRBJ1-4; D is perhaps TRBD1 (5 bases). CDR3 size: 11 residues. V gave up 5 bases and J gave up 14 bases, with 12 bases separating them. Per germline, CDR1 SNHLY and CDR2 FYNNEI. In DNA form, the CDR3 reads TGTGCCAGCAGTCTCGCAGGGCGGCTGTTTTTT. It codes for CASSLAGRLFF.

V is TRBV28 and J is TRBJ1-4; TRBD1 might be the D (6 bases). V lost 3 bases, J lost 0 bases, and 17 bases lay in between. This CDR3 is built from 18 residues. CDR1 and CDR2 from the germline V gene are MDHEN and SYDVKM. The CDR3 nucleotides read TGTGCCAGCAGTTTGAGTGGGGGGGGCGTTGCAACTAATGAAAAACTGTTTTTT. Its translation: CASSLSGGGVATNEKLFF.

This CDR3 is CASSARQYEAFF. In DNA, the CDR3 is TGTGCCAGCAGCGCTCGACAGTATGAAGCTTTCTTT. This sequence joins TRBV5-5 and TRBJ1-1; a weak D match, TRBD1 (5 bases). Trimming stripped 4 bases from V and 7 bases from J, with 11 bases between. The CDR3 covers 12 residues. The germline CDR1 and CDR2 sequences are SGHKS and YYEKEE (reference sequence).

The CDR3 bases are TGTGCCAGCAGCTTGGGGCTAGCGGAGAGCTCCTACAATGAGCAGTTCTTC. It translates to CASSLGLAESSYNEQFF. This chain joins TRBV5-6 and TRBJ2-1, with 7 bases identical to TRBD2. Per germline, CDR1 SGHDT and CDR2 YYEEEE. The CDR3 totals 17 residues. V lost 0 bases and J lost 0; bases outside the gene matches: 6.

The chain recombines TRBV7-9 with TRBJ2-7, with 10 bases fitting TRBD2. Germline V gene data show CDR1 as SEHNR and CDR2 as FQNEAQ (reference sequence). The junction had 5 bases not matched to a gene; V was cut back by 3 bases and J by 0 bases. This CDR3 has 16 residues. The CDR3 region is CASSFWTSGSSYEQYF. The DNA of the CDR3 is TGTGCCAGCAGCTTCTGGACTAGCGGCAGCTCCTACGAGCAGTACTTC.

This clone came up once. The chain uses TRBV30 and TRBJ2-3; 8 nucleotides match TRBD2. Trimming cost V 5 bases and J 4 bases; bases outside gene matches: 14. The CDR3 has 16 amino acids. Looked up from germline, CDR1 is GTSNPN and CDR2 is SVGIG (reference sequence). This CDR3 is CAWEARAGTRADTQYF. In DNA, the CDR3 is TGTGCCTGGGAAGCGAGAGCCGGGACTAGAGCAGATACGCAGTATTTT. The entire variable domain, with the rest obtained from reference TRBV30 and TRBJ2-3, is as follows: SQTIHQWPATLVQPVGSPLSLECTVEGTSNPNLYWYRQAAGRGLQLLFYSVGIGQISSEVPQNLSASRPQDRQFILSSKKLLLSDSGFYLCAWEARAGTRADTQYFGPGTRLTVL.

The chain recombines TRBV19 with TRBJ1-1, with 7 bases aligning to TRBD1. The CDR3 has 16 amino acids. Germline-derived CDR1 and CDR2 are LNHDA and SQIVND (reference sequence). With V trimmed by 2 bases and J by 2 bases, 8 bases remained unmatched. CDR3 sequence: CASSISGGRGNTEAFF. The CDR3 DNA is TGTGCCAGTAGTATATCAGGGGGGCGAGGAAACACTGAAGCTTTCTTT.

The rearrangement joins TRBV19 to TRBJ1-2; D not resolved. Germline V gene sequence: CDR1 LNHDA, CDR2 SQIVND (reference sequence). V dropped 2 bases and J dropped 7 bases, with 17 bases sitting between them. This CDR3 region has 15 residues. The CDR3 reads CASSISSRVFLGYTF. Written as DNA, the CDR3 is TGTGCCAGTAGTATATCTTCACGTGTGTTTCTTGGCTACACCTTC.

V gene TRBV5-8 combines with J gene TRBJ2-7; tentative D call: TRBD2 (5 bases). Germline V lookup: CDR1 SGHTS, CDR2 YDEGEE. V was cut by 2 bases and J by 0 bases, with 6 bases left in between. The CDR3 is 13 amino acids. CDR3 sequence reads: CASSFRGSYEQYF. In DNA form, the CDR3 reads TGTGCCAGCAGCTTCCGGGGCTCCTACGAGCAGTACTTC.

The chain carries TRBV14 and TRBJ2-1; 11 bases line up with TRBD2. The CDR3 totals 13 residues. Losses at the gene ends were 8 bases for V and 12 bases for J; bases not matched to a gene: 9. CDR1 and CDR2 (germline): SGHDN, FVKESK. CDR3 sequence (DNA): TGTGCCAGCTCCGACGGGACTAGCGGTTTGCAGTTCTTC. This gives the protein CASSDGTSGLQFF.

This clone is labeled medium-sized. V and J are TRBV27 and TRBJ2-7; 10 positions match TRBD1. From germline, CDR1 is MNHEY and CDR2 SMNVEV (reference sequence). V was pared by 9 bases and J by 1 base, with 3 bases of the junction left unmatched. The CDR3 is 13 amino acids. The CDR3 spells CASKGQGSYEQYF. CDR3 sequence (DNA): TGTGCCAGTAAGGGACAGGGGTCCTACGAGCAGTACTTC.

This chain links TRBV30 with TRBJ2-1, with TRBD2 matching 7 bases. CDR1 and CDR2 (germline): GTSNPN, SVGIG (reference sequence). CDR3 length: 17 residues. V shed 0 bases and J 0 bases; nucleotides not matched to a gene: 8. CDR3 protein: CAWSVLAASSSYNEQFF. In DNA form, the CDR3 reads TGTGCCTGGAGTGTCCTAGCGGCCTCCAGCTCCTACAATGAGCAGTTCTTC.

This chain uses TRBV5-1 with TRBJ2-2; no clear D gene. V lost 1 base and J 3 bases, leaving 13 bases between the germline ends. In germline, CDR1 is SGHRS, CDR2 YFSETQ. The CDR3 has 16 amino acids. The CDR3 spells CASSLSSAADTGELFF. CDR3 in DNA: TGCGCCAGCAGCTTGTCTTCGGCGGCGGACACCGGGGAGCTGTTTTTT.